The following is a TCR beta chain sequence with its context. A Seattle source enrolled patients during active infection and followed them longitudinally. This entry comes from a study of blood T cell repertoires in COVID-19. About the research overall: Samples came from the United States, Italy and Spain, spanning acute and convalescent COVID-19. The cDNA or gDNA used as material had been derived from T cells, B-cell-depleted T cells, or PBMCs.

The method was immunoSEQ multiplex PCR; TCRdb's version includes in-frame clones alone and lacks a portion of them. The table includes 350,000 to 450,000 clones, 86% detected once. Germline-derived CDR1 and CDR2 are MNHNS and SASEGT. This CDR3 spans 16 amino acids. The ends lost 3 bases at V and 3 bases at J; junction bases unmatched: 8. J is TRBJ1-3 and V is TRBV6-1, with 7 nucleotides matching TRBD1. The sequencing sample was made of peripheral blood. The origin of this receptor is a woman between 55 and 75 years old with COVID-19, enrolled during active disease. The CDR3 here is CASSEVKGAGGNTIYF. CDR3 coding DNA: TGTGCCAGCAGTGAGGTGAAGGGGGCAGGTGGAAACACCATATATTTT.